Presented here are 31 T cell receptor beta chains from one specimen sequenced in a study of post-analysis software for immune sequencing data. General study points: Higher frequency in patients than in controls was seen for about five TRBV segments, with TRBV5-6, TRBV5-1 and TRBV20-1 among them.

Their antigen targets remain unknown. Each TCR beta cDNA library carried unique molecular identifiers. TCRdb analysed the PCR reads with MiXCR anew, one entry per CDR3 protein. This sample has about 810,000 distinct CDR3 sequences, with approximately 50% found just once. Sequenced: blood. The source of these receptors is a girl under 18 with multiple sclerosis.

CDR3 sequence (DNA): TGTGCTAGTGGCGAGCGATTGACAGGGAACCTTGAAGCTTTCTTT. Its protein product is CASGERLTGNLEAFF. The V and J genes are TRBV12-5 and TRBJ1-1; 7 bases map to TRBD1. The CDR3 spans 15 residues. Germline loops: CDR1 LGHNT, CDR2 FRNRAP. V shed 6 bases, J shed 7 bases, and the junction held 14 bases outside the gene matches.

This clonotype is a singleton in its sample. The chain joins TRBV15 to TRBJ2-5; the D is unclear. Germline CDR1 reads LNHNV; CDR2 reads YYDKDF (reference sequence). CDR3 length equals 13 residues. V shed 2 bases and J shed 9 bases, with 13 bases lying between them. CDR3 residues: CATSRSQKQAQYF. The DNA of the CDR3 is TGTGCCACCAGCAGATCCCAAAAGCAGGCCCAGTACTTC.

This clonotype was picked up a small number of times. This chain connects TRBV29-1 to TRBJ2-1; 9 bases line up with TRBD1. This CDR3 has 16 residues. V shed 2 bases and J 9 bases; nucleotides not matched to a gene: 14. Germline CDR1 reads SQVTM; CDR2 reads ANQGSEA. CDR3 DNA: TGCAGCGTTGAATCGTTGGGACAGGGAGCCTCAGGTGAGCAGTTCTTC. Residues: CSVESLGQGASGEQFF.

The chain employs TRBV5-6 and TRBJ1-1, with D hard to call. V lost 6 bases and J 1 base, leaving 16 bases between the germline ends. Germline V gene sequence: CDR1 SGHDT, CDR2 YYEEEE. The CDR3 is 15 residues long. The CDR3 protein is CASNVLQWGNTEAFF. The CDR3 DNA is TGTGCCAGCAACGTATTACAGTGGGGGAACACTGAAGCTTTCTTT.

The genes are TRBV6-6 and TRBJ1-1; perhaps TRBD1 as D (6 bases). V dropped 6 bases and J dropped 0 bases, with 11 bases sitting between them. The CDR3 is 14 residues long. Germline lookup yields CDR1 MNHNY and CDR2 SVGAGI (reference sequence). The CDR3 loop reads CASREGGLNTEAFF. CDR3 nucleotide sequence: TGTGCCAGCAGGGAGGGGGGATTGAACACTGAAGCTTTCTTT.

In this sample, this clonotype turned up a few times. This chain links TRBV9 with TRBJ2-4; 14 nucleotides align to TRBD2. The CDR3 covers 15 residues. J lost 9 bases, V lost 2 bases, and 4 bases had no gene match. Germline V lookup: CDR1 SGDLS, CDR2 YYNGEE. The CDR3 nucleotides read TGTGCCAGCAGCGTCGGGACTAGCGGGAGTTTCATTCAGTACTTC. It specifies CASSVGTSGSFIQYF. The complete variable domain, with remaining parts taken from reference TRBV9 and TRBJ2-4, reads DSGVTQTPKHLITATGQRVTLRCSPRSGDLSVYWYQQSLDQGLQFLIQYYNGEERAKGNILERFSAQQFPDLHSELNLSSLELGDSALYFCASSVGTSGSFIQYFGAGTRLSVL.

V and J are TRBV15 and TRBJ1-1; D gene unclear. The CDR3 sequence is 19 residues long. V shed 0 bases and J shed 2 bases, with 22 bases lying between them. Per germline, CDR1 LNHNV and CDR2 YYDKDF (reference sequence). The CDR3 sequence is CATSRDPPRMGMSNTEAFF. The DNA for the CDR3 is TGTGCCACCAGCAGAGATCCCCCCCGGATGGGCATGAGTAACACTGAAGCTTTCTTT.

The rearrangement links TRBV7-2 to TRBJ2-1, with 9 positions matching TRBD2. The V segment lost 1 base and the J segment 12 bases; nucleotides outside the gene matches: 10. This CDR3 comprises 15 residues. Germline lookup yields CDR1 SGHTA and CDR2 FQGNSA. The CDR3 here is CASSLVGSGSPMQFF. CDR3 nucleotides: TGTGCCAGCAGCTTAGTCGGTAGCGGGAGTCCAATGCAGTTCTTC. The whole variable domain, filled in from reference TRBV7-2 and TRBJ2-1, reads GAGVSQSPSNKVTEKGKDVELRCDPISGHTALYWYRQSLGQGLEFLIYFQGNSAPDKSGLPSDRFSAERTGGSVSTLTIQRTQQEDSAVYLCASSLVGSGSPMQFFGPGTRLTVL.

The chain joins TRBV2 to TRBJ2-1; 7 positions agree with TRBD2. The trim removed 6 bases at V and 1 base at J, leaving 6 bases unmatched. This CDR3 spans 15 amino acids. CDR1 is SNHLY, CDR2 FYNNEI, per germline. This CDR3 reads CASREGSGSYNEQFF. The CDR3 DNA is TGTGCCAGCAGGGAGGGTAGCGGGTCCTACAATGAGCAGTTCTTC.

V usage is TRBV12-3 or TRBV12-4 and J usage is TRBJ1-2; D is possibly TRBD1 (6 bases). CDR3 length equals 13 residues. Trimming stripped 4 bases from V and 5 bases from J, with 11 bases between. The CDR3, as DNA: TGTGCCAGCAGTTCCAGGGGTAGTTATGGCTACACCTTC. This encodes CASSSRGSYGYTF.

The chain links TRBV30 to TRBJ2-7; D is unclear. CDR1 and CDR2 from the germline V gene are GTSNPN and SVGIG (reference sequence). The germline V and J ends were trimmed by 1 base and 0 bases, with 4 bases remaining between them. The CDR3 contains 12 residues. The CDR3 DNA follows: TGTGCCTGGAGTGACACCTCCTACGAGCAGTACTTC. This codes for CAWSDTSYEQYF.

A few counts support this clonotype. The gene calls are TRBV29-1 and TRBJ2-3; 8 positions match TRBD2. Germline trimming cut 8 bases from V and 6 bases from J; bases unmatched to any gene: 10. CDR1 SQVTM and CDR2 ANQGSEA come from the germline V gene. This CDR3 comprises 13 residues. Here the CDR3 reads CSSGTRPGDTQYF. The CDR3 DNA follows: TGCAGCAGTGGGACTAGGCCGGGGGATACGCAGTATTTT.

The V call is TRBV3-1, the J call TRBJ1-6; D unresolved. Germline assignment: CDR1 LGHDT and CDR2 YNNKEL (reference sequence). Trimming stripped 1 base from V and 10 bases from J, with 17 bases between. CDR3 size: 16 residues. The CDR3 loop is CASSQGAPSTVSPLHF. Written as DNA, the CDR3 is TGTGCCAGCAGCCAAGGGGCACCAAGCACCGTCTCACCCCTCCACTTT.

A few counts support this clonotype. This chain joins TRBV5-1 and TRBJ1-1, with a tentative D call TRBD1 (6 bases). Per germline, CDR1 SGHRS and CDR2 YFSETQ. Trimming took 4 bases from V and 4 from J, leaving 14 bases between them. This CDR3 has 14 amino acids. CDR3 protein: CASSGQGPATEAFF. As DNA, the CDR3 is TGCGCCAGCAGCGGCCAGGGGCCGGCCACTGAAGCTTTCTTT. The full variable domain, rest sourced from reference TRBV5-1 and TRBJ1-1, is KAGVTQTPRYLIKTRGQQVTLSCSPISGHRSVSWYQQTPGQGLQFLFEYFSETQRNKGNFPGRFSGRQFSNSRSEMNVSTLELGDSALYLCASSGQGPATEAFFGQGTRLTVV.

The chain couples TRBV15 to TRBJ1-2, with D unclear. The germline V gene encodes CDR1 LNHNV and CDR2 YYDKDF (reference sequence). Trimming cost V 1 base and J 0 bases, with 9 bases left between them. The CDR3 length is 15 residues. The CDR3 spells CATSRVGATNYGYTF. For the CDR3, the DNA is TGTGCCACCAGCAGAGTAGGCGCTACTAACTATGGCTACACCTTC.

The chain uses TRBV7-9 and TRBJ2-5; TRBD2 agrees at 7 bases. The CDR3 has 15 residues. J gave up 2 bases and V 3 bases, and 6 bases lay outside the gene matches. Germline CDR1 reads SEHNR; CDR2 reads FQNEAQ (reference sequence). CDR3: CASSFGTTIQETQYF. The CDR3 region has the DNA TGTGCCAGCAGCTTCGGGACTACTATTCAAGAGACCCAGTACTTC.

The rearrangement uses TRBV20-1 and TRBJ2-7, with TRBD2 matching over 8 bases. V lost 5 bases, J lost 8 bases, and 17 bases stayed unmatched. Germline values: CDR1 DFQATT, CDR2 SNEGSKA (reference sequence). The CDR3 consists of 15 residues. The CDR3 loop is CSALVGGAPFGQQYF. In DNA, the CDR3 is TGCAGTGCTCTAGTCGGGGGGGCCCCCTTTGGGCAGCAGTACTTC.

This rearrangement joins TRBV7-2 to TRBJ2-7; D call uncertain. Germline CDR1 and CDR2: SGHTA and FQGNSA. The CDR3 totals 13 residues. With 5 bases removed from V and 4 bases from J, the gap between germline ends came to 12 bases. The CDR3 region is CASSHKLFYEQYF. CDR3 nucleotides: TGTGCCAGCAGCCACAAACTGTTTTACGAGCAGTACTTC.

This clonotype has more than one count but fewer than ten. The gene calls are TRBV6-5 and TRBJ2-1, with 8 bases lining up with TRBD1. Germline values: CDR1 MNHEY, CDR2 SVGAGI. The CDR3 runs to 12 residues. The J segment lost 10 bases and the V segment lost 4 bases, leaving 3 bases of the junction unmatched. The CDR3 DNA is TGTGCCAGCAGTTTCAGGGGGCGCGAGCAGTTCTTC. Protein: CASSFRGREQFF.

The V gene is TRBV20-1, the J gene TRBJ1-5; D is ambiguous. CDR1 and CDR2 (germline): DFQATT, SNEGSKA (reference sequence). The CDR3 runs to 16 residues. V gave up 0 bases and J gave up 0 bases, with 12 bases separating them. CDR3 loop: CSARDREAYSNQPQHF. CDR3 DNA sequence: TGCAGTGCTAGAGATCGGGAAGCGTATAGCAATCAGCCCCAGCATTTT.

Here the CDR3 DNA reads TGCAGTGCTAGAGATCGGACTAGCCGGTACATTCAGTACTTC. It specifies CSARDRTSRYIQYF. The chain combines TRBV20-1 with TRBJ2-4, with 8 positions matching TRBD2. V gave up 0 bases and J gave up 8 bases; unmatched junction bases: 6. Per the germline V gene, CDR1 is DFQATT and CDR2 is SNEGSKA (reference sequence). This CDR3 comprises 14 residues.

This rearrangement joins TRBV6-2 or TRBV6-3 to TRBJ2-7; D call uncertain. Trimming took 5 bases from V and 3 from J, leaving 14 bases between them. Per the germline V gene, CDR1 is MNHEY and CDR2 is SVGEGT. The length of the CDR3 is 14 residues. The CDR3 region is CASSPHGRNYEQYF. The DNA of the CDR3 is TGTGCCAGCAGTCCGCATGGAAGAAACTACGAGCAGTACTTC.

This clonotype was detected only a few times. The chain links TRBV29-1 to TRBJ2-1; 9 bases match TRBD1. Trimming cost V 6 bases and J 1 base; bases outside gene matches: 10. Germline CDR1 is SQVTM and CDR2 is ANQGSEA. The CDR3 is made up of 16 amino acids. The CDR3 loop is CSVDRGQGPSYNEQFF. CDR3 DNA: TGCAGCGTAGATAGAGGACAGGGGCCTTCCTACAATGAGCAGTTCTTC.

The chain recombines TRBV7-9 with TRBJ2-1, with D maybe TRBD1 (7 bases). Germline V gene sequence: CDR1 SEHNR, CDR2 FQNEAQ (reference sequence). The CDR3 has 15 amino acids. The V end was cut by 3 bases, the J end by 6 bases, with 15 bases between. CDR3 amino acids: CASSFWSGGSNEQFF. CDR3 DNA: TGTGCCAGCAGCTTCTGGTCAGGGGGGTCCAATGAGCAGTTCTTC.

This chain links TRBV7-2 with TRBJ2-5; a possible D gene is TRBD1 (5 bases). There are 14 residues in the CDR3. The ends were cut back, 3 bases at V and 2 bases at J, with 10 bases in the middle. Germline values: CDR1 SGHTA, CDR2 FQGNSA. The CDR3 is CASSLRQQQETQYF. The CDR3 DNA reads TGTGCCAGCAGCTTGAGACAGCAACAAGAGACCCAGTACTTC.

Concerning this clonotype: A read error may produce the germline difference seen at one junction end. This chain connects TRBV14 to TRBJ2-7, with 9 bases identical to TRBD1. CDR1 is SGHDN and CDR2 is FVKESK in the germline V gene. This CDR3 is built from 16 residues. CDR3 amino acids: CANSQEAGTGLYEQYF. CDR3 DNA sequence: TGTGCCAACAGCCAAGAAGCTGGGACAGGGCTATACGAGCAGTACTTC.

The V and J genes are TRBV27 and TRBJ1-5; 7 nucleotides line up with TRBD1. After removal of 3 bases from V and 5 bases from J, the junction contained 7 bases not matched to a gene. The CDR3 runs 15 residues. Germline CDR1 and CDR2: MNHEY and SMNVEV (reference sequence). The CDR3 sequence is CASSFEGAHDQPQHF. The CDR3 DNA reads as TGTGCCAGCAGTTTCGAGGGGGCGCATGATCAGCCCCAGCATTTT.

This clonotype was seen more than once but under ten times. The chain uses TRBV20-1 and TRBJ2-7; 10 nucleotides line up with TRBD1. V dropped 5 bases and J dropped 5; count of bases not matched to a gene: 3. CDR1 is DFQATT and CDR2 is SNEGSKA in the germline V gene (reference sequence). The CDR3 length is 12 residues. This CDR3 reads CSAPTGGHEQYF. In DNA form, the CDR3 reads TGCAGTGCTCCGACAGGGGGCCACGAGCAGTACTTC.

This clonotype was picked up a small number of times. This chain links TRBV15 with TRBJ1-4; 7 bases fit TRBD1. The junction had 8 bases not matched to a gene; V was cut back by 6 bases and J by 4 bases. The V gene's germline CDR1 is LNHNV and CDR2 YYDKDF (reference sequence). The CDR3 extends over 15 amino acids. The CDR3 here is CATRKLGQDNEKLFF. The CDR3 coding sequence is TGTGCCACCAGAAAACTCGGACAGGATAATGAAAAACTGTTTTTT.

The chain is built from TRBV7-9 and TRBJ1-1; D is undetermined. Trimming stripped 0 bases from V and 7 bases from J, with 3 bases between. This CDR3 contains 11 residues. The V gene's germline CDR1 is SEHNR and CDR2 FQNEAQ (reference sequence). CDR3 sequence: CASSLAYEAFF. In DNA, the CDR3 is TGTGCCAGCAGCTTAGCATATGAAGCTTTCTTT.

The chain couples TRBV5-1 to TRBJ1-2, with 10 bases lining up with TRBD1. From germline, CDR1 is SGHRS and CDR2 YFSETQ. The CDR3 runs 16 residues. V was clipped by 3 bases and J by 2 bases; unmatched bases: 7. The DNA for the CDR3 is TGCGCCAGCAGCTCAGGAGGGACAGGGGACAACTATGGCTACACCTTC. Its translation is CASSSGGTGDNYGYTF.